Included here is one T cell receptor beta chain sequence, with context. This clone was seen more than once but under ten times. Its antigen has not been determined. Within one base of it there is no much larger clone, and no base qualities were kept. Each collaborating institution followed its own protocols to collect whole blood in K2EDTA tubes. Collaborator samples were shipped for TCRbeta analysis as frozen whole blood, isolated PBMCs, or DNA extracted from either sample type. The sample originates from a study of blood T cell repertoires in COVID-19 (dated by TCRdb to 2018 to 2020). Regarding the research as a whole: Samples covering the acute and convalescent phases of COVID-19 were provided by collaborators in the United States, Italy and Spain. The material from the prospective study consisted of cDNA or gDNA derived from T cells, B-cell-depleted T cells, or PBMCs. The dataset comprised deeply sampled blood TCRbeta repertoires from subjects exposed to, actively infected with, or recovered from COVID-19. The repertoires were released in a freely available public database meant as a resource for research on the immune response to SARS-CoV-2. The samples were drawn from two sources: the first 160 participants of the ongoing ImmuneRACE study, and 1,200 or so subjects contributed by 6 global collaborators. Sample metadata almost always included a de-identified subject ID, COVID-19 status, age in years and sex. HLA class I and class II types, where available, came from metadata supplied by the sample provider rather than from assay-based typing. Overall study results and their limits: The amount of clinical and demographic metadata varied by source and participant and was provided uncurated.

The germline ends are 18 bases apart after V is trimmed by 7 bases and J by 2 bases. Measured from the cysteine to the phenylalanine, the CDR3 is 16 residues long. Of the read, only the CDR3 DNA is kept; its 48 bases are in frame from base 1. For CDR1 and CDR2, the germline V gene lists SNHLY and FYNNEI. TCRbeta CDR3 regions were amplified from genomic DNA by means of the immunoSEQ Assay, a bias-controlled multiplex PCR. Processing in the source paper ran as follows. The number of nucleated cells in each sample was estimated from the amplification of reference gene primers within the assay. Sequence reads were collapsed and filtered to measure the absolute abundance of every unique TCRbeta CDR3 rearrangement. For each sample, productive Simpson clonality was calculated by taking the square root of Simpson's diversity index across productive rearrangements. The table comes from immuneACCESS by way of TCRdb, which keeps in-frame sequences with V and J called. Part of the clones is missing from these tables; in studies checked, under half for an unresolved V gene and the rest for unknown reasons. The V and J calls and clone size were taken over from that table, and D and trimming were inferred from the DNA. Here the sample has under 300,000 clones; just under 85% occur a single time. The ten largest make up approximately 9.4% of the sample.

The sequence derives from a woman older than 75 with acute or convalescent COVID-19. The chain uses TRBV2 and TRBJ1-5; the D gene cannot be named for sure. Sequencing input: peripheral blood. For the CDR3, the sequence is CASNGEAPRGNQPQHF. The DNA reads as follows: TGTGCCAGCAACGGGGAGGCCCCTCGTGGCAATCAGCCCCAGCATTTT.